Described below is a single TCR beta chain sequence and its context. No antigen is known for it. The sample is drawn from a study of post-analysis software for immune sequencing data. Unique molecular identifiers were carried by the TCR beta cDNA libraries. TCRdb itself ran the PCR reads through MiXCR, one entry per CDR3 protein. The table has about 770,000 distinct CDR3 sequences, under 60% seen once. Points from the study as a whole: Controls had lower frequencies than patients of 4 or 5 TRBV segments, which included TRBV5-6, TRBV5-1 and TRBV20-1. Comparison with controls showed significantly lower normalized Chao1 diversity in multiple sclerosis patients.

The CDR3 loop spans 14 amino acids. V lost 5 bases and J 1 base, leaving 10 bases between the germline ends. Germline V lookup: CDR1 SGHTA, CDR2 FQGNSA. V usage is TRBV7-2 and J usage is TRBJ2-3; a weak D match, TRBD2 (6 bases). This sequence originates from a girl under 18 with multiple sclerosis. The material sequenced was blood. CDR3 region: CASSRDSRTDTQYF. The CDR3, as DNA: TGTGCCAGCAGCCGGGACTCCCGCACAGATACGCAGTATTTT.